The 18 T cell receptor beta chains in this list originate from one sample, sequenced in a study of molecular identifiers for immune sequencing clone quantification. From the PCR reads, TCRdb called clonotypes with MiXCR, one entry per CDR3 protein. The sample records about 640,000 distinct CDR3 sequences, about 20% being singletons. Sequenced: naive CD8+ T cells from blood, with Jurkat cell RNA spiked in. This sample's subset: FACS-sorted CD8+CD4-CCR7+CD45RA+ naive T cells. The source is a human donor in good health. Some libraries in this study had Jurkat cell RNA spiked in.

This clonotype occurred once. Given a much more abundant clone one base away, this may be a read error. V usage is TRBV4-1 and J usage is TRBJ2-3; 8 bases line up with TRBD1. V was clipped by 4 bases and J by 4 bases; unmatched bases: 10. Germline V gene data show CDR1 as MGHRA and CDR2 as YSYEKL. The CDR3 covers 16 residues. CDR3 loop: CASSRVGQGAADTQYF. CDR3 nucleotide sequence: TGCGCCAGCAGCCGAGTGGGGCAGGGGGCCGCAGATACGCAGTATTTT.

This clonotype was picked up a small number of times. The CDR3 spells CASSQDGLADIQYF. The DNA for the CDR3 is TGTGCCAGCAGCCAGGACGGGTTGGCGGACATTCAGTACTTC. The rearrangement uses TRBV5-6 and TRBJ2-4; D unresolved. The CDR3 covers 14 residues. V lost 4 bases and J 8 bases, leaving 16 bases between the germline ends. Germline CDR1 SGHDT, CDR2 YYEEEE.

The chain joins TRBV19 to TRBJ2-1, with D uncertain. Per the germline V gene, CDR1 is LNHDA and CDR2 is SQIVND (reference sequence). V was shortened by 9 bases and J by 8 bases, with 8 bases between the two germline ends. The CDR3 totals 10 residues. The CDR3: CASGFHEQFF. The CDR3 bases are TGTGCCAGCGGGTTCCATGAGCAGTTCTTC.

Ten or more counts support this clonotype. V gene TRBV27 combines with J gene TRBJ1-1; 11 positions match TRBD1. The CDR3 length is 14 residues. The J segment lost 4 bases and the V segment lost 4 bases, leaving 2 bases of the junction unmatched. The V gene's germline CDR1 is MNHEY and CDR2 SMNVEV (reference sequence). The CDR3 nucleotides are TGTGCCAGCAGTTCCGGGACAGGGGGCACTGAAGCTTTCTTT. Residues: CASSSGTGGTEAFF.

The table lists this clonotype with a few counts. One junction end does not reproduce the germline sequence, and a read error may be involved. V gene TRBV27 combines with J gene TRBJ1-5; TRBD1 might be the D (5 bases). Germline values: CDR1 MNHEY, CDR2 SMNVEV (reference sequence). The CDR3 has 15 amino acids. CDR3: CACSLRGLGNQPQHF. CDR3 DNA sequence: TGTGCCTGCAGTTTAAGGGGTTTAGGCAATCAGCCCCAGCATTTT.

There are many counts of this clonotype. This sequence joins TRBV5-1 and TRBJ1-1; TRBD1 matches at 9 bases. V lost 3 bases and J lost 1; bases outside the gene matches: 1. The CDR3 length is 14 residues. The V gene's germline CDR1 is SGHRS and CDR2 YFSETQ. CDR3 bases: TGCGCCAGCAGCTGGACAGGGGAGAACACTGAAGCTTTCTTT. It translates to CASSWTGENTEAFF.

This clonotype was detected many times. This chain connects TRBV7-2 to TRBJ1-4; the match to TRBD1 covers 10 bases. This CDR3 spans 16 amino acids. The germline CDR1 and CDR2 sequences are SGHTA and FQGNSA. V was clipped by 1 base and J by 6 bases; unmatched bases: 5. The CDR3 DNA follows: TGTGCCAGCAGCTTAGTGCGGACAGGGGGGGATGAAAAACTGTTTTTT. Translating it yields CASSLVRTGGDEKLFF.

With respect to this clonotype: A clone one base away is much larger, so this may be a read error. This chain uses TRBV6-2 or TRBV6-3 with TRBJ2-3; tentative D call: TRBD2 (5 bases). Germline lookup yields CDR1 MNHEY and CDR2 SVGEGT. The length of the CDR3 is 14 residues. Trimming pared 2 bases from V and 5 bases from J, leaving 11 bases between. CDR3 nucleotides: TGTGCCAGCAGTTACGCGGGTCCCATAGATACGCAGTATTTT. Translation gives CASSYAGPIDTQYF.

This clonotype appeared many times. This rearrangement joins TRBV7-3 to TRBJ1-1; TRBD1 matches at 9 bases. Germline lookup yields CDR1 SGHTA and CDR2 FQGTGA. J gave up 7 bases and V 2 bases, and 2 bases lay outside the gene matches. There are 13 residues in the CDR3. The CDR3 DNA reads as TGTGCCAGCAGCTTAGGGACAGGGAGTGAAGCTTTCTTT. Translation gives CASSLGTGSEAFF.

This clonotype was recorded at least ten times. This chain uses TRBV28 with TRBJ1-5, with 8 nucleotides matching TRBD1. With V trimmed by 3 bases and J by 8 bases, 6 bases remained unmatched. Germline V gene data show CDR1 as MDHEN and CDR2 as SYDVKM. The CDR3 extends over 14 amino acids. The CDR3 spells CASSLQGAEEPQHF. CDR3 DNA: TGTGCCAGCAGTTTGCAGGGGGCGGAGGAGCCCCAGCATTTT.

This chain connects TRBV9 to TRBJ2-2, with TRBD2 as a possible D gene (5 bases). The CDR3 spans 16 residues. V was shortened by 0 bases and J by 0 bases, with 9 bases between the two germline ends. CDR1 SGDLS and CDR2 YYNGEE come from the germline V gene. This CDR3 reads CASSVDEGANTGELFF. The CDR3 DNA follows: TGTGCCAGCAGCGTAGATGAGGGTGCGAACACCGGGGAGCTGTTTTTT.

This clonotype was picked up many times. This chain links TRBV29-1 with TRBJ2-5, with D tentatively TRBD1 (5 bases). Germline values: CDR1 SQVTM, CDR2 ANQGSEA. CDR3 length equals 12 residues. Trimming took off 6 bases at V and 2 bases at J, with 10 bases between the two ends. CDR3 region: CSVRTFQETQYF. As DNA, the CDR3 is TGCAGCGTACGGACATTTCAAGAGACCCAGTACTTC.

This clonotype has a count of ten or more. CDR3 amino acids: CASSQERGQETQYF. The CDR3 region has the DNA TGCGCCAGCAGCCAAGAGCGGGGACAAGAGACCCAGTACTTC. This rearrangement joins TRBV4-3 to TRBJ2-5; D possibly corresponds to TRBD2 (6 bases). Germline V gives CDR1 LGHNA, CDR2 YSLEER. This CDR3 is 14 amino acids long. V dropped 0 bases and J dropped 2 bases, with 7 bases sitting between them.

V and J are TRBV20-1 and TRBJ2-7; the D is unclear. The CDR3 runs 16 residues. From germline, CDR1 is DFQATT and CDR2 SNEGSKA (reference sequence). The V end was cut by 3 bases, the J end by 2 bases, with 20 bases between. The CDR3 loop is CSARVFGEGKPYEQYF. Here the CDR3 DNA reads TGCAGTGCTAGGGTTTTCGGAGAAGGTAAACCCTACGAGCAGTACTTC.

This clonotype came up many times. The chain recombines TRBV24-1 with TRBJ2-2; 9 nucleotides line up with TRBD2. Unmatched junction bases numbered 4, after V lost 7 bases and J lost 2 bases. This CDR3 is built from 15 residues. CDR1 is KGHDR, CDR2 SFDVKD, per germline. The CDR3 spells CATRTGTSNTGELFF. The DNA for the CDR3 is TGTGCCACCAGGACCGGGACTAGCAACACCGGGGAGCTGTTTTTT.

This clonotype was observed at least ten times. The chain couples TRBV9 to TRBJ2-3; the D is unclear. Per the germline V gene, CDR1 is SGDLS and CDR2 is YYNGEE. This CDR3 is built from 13 residues. Trimming left V 3 bases short and J 3 bases short, with 8 bases between. The CDR3 sequence is CASSEMGTDTQYF. The CDR3 region has the DNA TGTGCCAGCAGCGAAATGGGGACAGATACGCAGTATTTT.

This clonotype was recorded at least ten times. V gene TRBV5-5 combines with J gene TRBJ2-7, with D possibly being TRBD1 (6 bases). Trimming pared 0 bases from V and 2 bases from J, leaving 12 bases between. Germline V CDR1 and CDR2: SGHKS, YYEKEE (reference sequence). This CDR3 comprises 15 residues. CDR3 coding DNA: TGTGCCAGCAGCTTGGACCGGACAGCAACCTACGAGCAGTACTTC. It specifies CASSLDRTATYEQYF.

This clonotype was recorded only once. A much more abundant neighbour one base away suggests this may be a read error. CDR3 DNA: TGTGCCAGCAGCTCCTCGATGACAGGGGGAGAGACCCAGTACTTC. It yields the protein CASSSSMTGGETQYF. This chain uses TRBV7-7 with TRBJ2-5; 9 positions match TRBD1. V shed 4 bases and J 4 bases; nucleotides not matched to a gene: 7. This CDR3 contains 15 residues. CDR1 SSHAT and CDR2 FNYEAQ come from the germline V gene (reference sequence).